This T cell receptor beta chain was sequenced in a study of OX40 agonist ivuxolimab in advanced cancers. In regard to this clone: Antigen specificity is unknown.

Here immunoSEQ multiplex PCR was the method, and the copy in TCRdb shows in-frame clones only, minus some. The sample lists about 22,000 clones, approximately 90% occurring once. Findings of the study overall: There were also nonresponders showing low normalized T-cell clonal expansion.

The input for sequencing was CD4+ or CD8+ T cells sorted from blood, taken in a trial of the OX40 agonist ivuxolimab. The origin of this receptor is an adult with an advanced solid tumor such as melanoma, head and neck, liver or kidney cancer.

DNA for the CDR3: TGTGCCAGCAGCGTATACGACACCGGGGAGCTGTTTTTT. This sequence encodes CASSVYDTGELFF. The chain has TRBV9 and TRBJ2-2; D is unclear. Trimming left V 1 base short and J 3 bases short, with 4 bases between. This CDR3 has 13 amino acids. Germline loops: CDR1 SGDLS, CDR2 YYNGEE.